The 27 T cell receptor beta chains in this list originate from one sample, sequenced in a study of T cell changes during pregnancy in multiple sclerosis (dated by TCRdb to the late 2010s). The library was prepared using the immunoSEQ multiplex PCR assay. Entries here come from immuneACCESS through TCRdb and include only in-frame sequences with V and J called. Some clones fail to appear in such tables; in the studies checked, an unresolved V gene covers under half of the shortfall, and the cause of the remainder is unknown. This sample has approximately 84,000 clones in its table, and about 94% of those were observed once. In total, the top ten clones hold 2% to 2.5% of the sample. The sequences come from peripheral blood, collected in the third trimester of pregnancy. These TCRs come from a female donor with multiple sclerosis, enrolled in a pregnancy study.

The CDR3 coding sequence is TGTGCCAGCAGCGGGCCCCGGGACAGGGTTGCCTACGAGCAGTACTTC. It is translated as CASSGPRDRVAYEQYF. The chain joins TRBV7-8 to TRBJ2-7; TRBD1 matches at 9 bases. Trimming at V came to 5 bases and at J to 2 bases, leaving 10 bases not matched to a gene. The length of the CDR3 is 16 residues. The germline gives CDR1 SGHVS, CDR2 FQNEAQ.

The chain combines TRBV5-6 with TRBJ2-1; 9 bases are a match to TRBD2. The germline V gene has CDR1 SGHDT and CDR2 YYEEEE. V shed 0 bases, J shed 6 bases, and the junction held 10 bases outside the gene matches. The CDR3 spans 17 residues. The DNA of the CDR3 is TGTGCCAGCAGCTTGGGAAATGCGGGGGGGCCCGTCAATGAGCAGTTCTTC. It codes for CASSLGNAGGPVNEQFF.

The J gene is TRBJ2-4, the V gene TRBV6-5, with D tentatively TRBD1 (6 bases). The V end lost 2 bases, the J end lost 9 bases, and 11 bases lay between the germline ends. This CDR3 is 13 amino acids long. Germline V gives CDR1 MNHEY, CDR2 SVGAGI. The CDR3 loop reads CASSYRTGSIQYF. DNA for the CDR3: TGTGCCAGCAGTTACCGCACAGGGAGCATTCAGTACTTC.

The gene calls are TRBV29-1 and TRBJ2-1; D possibly corresponds to TRBD2 (6 bases). The V and J ends lost 0 bases and 7 bases respectively, with 7 bases between them. The CDR3 has 12 amino acids. Germline V gene sequence: CDR1 SQVTM, CDR2 ANQGSEA. CDR3: CSVEDGGNEQFF. CDR3 sequence (DNA): TGCAGCGTTGAAGATGGGGGGAATGAGCAGTTCTTC.

The chain has TRBV28 and TRBJ1-1; D is undetermined. Germline V gene sequence: CDR1 MDHEN, CDR2 SYDVKM. The CDR3 has 12 residues. CDR3 region: CGTLSVNTEAFF. CDR3 bases: TGTGGTACTCTGAGTGTGAACACTGAAGCTTTCTTT.

This clone showed up many times. The chain employs TRBV19 and TRBJ2-7; TRBD1 matches 7 bases. Germline loops: CDR1 LNHDA, CDR2 SQIVND (reference sequence). The trim removed 3 bases at V and 4 bases at J, leaving 9 bases unmatched. This CDR3 contains 15 residues. CDR3 sequence (DNA): TGTGCCAGTAGTATTATGTCAGGGGGTGTTTACGAGCAGTACTTC. This gives the protein CASSIMSGGVYEQYF.

The genes are TRBV19 and TRBJ2-3, with 7 positions matching TRBD1. Looked up from germline, CDR1 is LNHDA and CDR2 is SQIVND (reference sequence). The CDR3 contains 14 residues. Germline trimming cut 5 bases from V and 6 bases from J; bases unmatched to any gene: 8. The CDR3 sequence: CASSPRQGWDTQYF. The CDR3 DNA reads TGTGCCAGTAGTCCCCGACAGGGCTGGGATACGCAGTATTTT.

V is TRBV29-1 and J is TRBJ2-3; D is possibly TRBD2 (5 bases). The germline V gene encodes CDR1 SQVTM and CDR2 ANQGSEA. The CDR3 is 15 residues long. V lost 4 bases to trimming and J lost 2 bases, with 16 bases between them. Here the CDR3 DNA reads TGCAGCGTTGGGGCCTGGGGAGATTTCACAGATACGCAGTATTTT. It encodes CSVGAWGDFTDTQYF.

The chain combines TRBV18 with TRBJ2-5, with D maybe TRBD1 (6 bases). This CDR3 is built from 14 residues. Trimming stripped 1 base from V and 2 bases from J, with 8 bases between. The germline CDR1 and CDR2 sequences are KGHSH and LQKENI. CDR3 nucleotides: TGTGCCAGCTCACCACAACAGGGACAAGAGACCCAGTACTTC. The encoded protein is CASSPQQGQETQYF. The variable domain in full, completed from reference TRBV18 and TRBJ2-5, reads NAGVMQNPRHLVRRRGQEARLRCSPMKGHSHVYWYRQLPEEGLKFMVYLQKENIIDESGMPKERFSAEFPKEGPSILRIQQVVRGDSAAYFCASSPQQGQETQYFGPGTRLLVL.

This chain joins TRBV7-2 and TRBJ2-1; 11 bases map to TRBD2. The V gene's germline CDR1 is SGHTA and CDR2 FQGNSA. The trim removed 3 bases at V and 7 bases at J, leaving 8 bases unmatched. The CDR3 is 16 amino acids. This CDR3 is CASSFSLAGGTNEQFF. The CDR3 DNA follows: TGTGCCAGCAGCTTCTCCTTAGCGGGGGGGACGAATGAGCAGTTCTTC.

This CDR3 is CASSFRQGLGIEKLFF. CDR3 coding DNA: TGTGCCAGCAGTTTCCGACAGGGTCTGGGCATAGAAAAACTGTTTTTT. This rearrangement joins TRBV6-5 to TRBJ1-4; 7 nucleotides match TRBD1. With 4 bases clipped from V and 8 bases from J, the junction kept 13 bases outside the gene matches. The CDR3 covers 16 residues. CDR1 and CDR2 from the germline V gene are MNHEY and SVGAGI.

This chain links TRBV30 with TRBJ1-6; 9 bases map to TRBD1. Unmatched junction bases numbered 3, after V lost 3 bases and J lost 0 bases. This CDR3 is built from 16 residues. The V gene's germline CDR1 is GTSNPN and CDR2 SVGIG (reference sequence). The CDR3 is CAWRGTGSSYNSPLHF. CDR3 sequence (DNA): TGTGCCTGGAGGGGGACAGGGAGCTCCTATAATTCACCCCTCCACTTT.

V is TRBV5-6 and J is TRBJ2-7; D unresolved. Germline V lookup: CDR1 SGHDT, CDR2 YYEEEE. The length of the CDR3 is 11 residues. Trimming removed 4 bases from V and 5 bases from J, with 7 bases in between. The CDR3 protein is CASSQQNEQYF. The CDR3 DNA reads as TGTGCCAGCAGCCAACAGAACGAGCAGTACTTC.

V and J are TRBV29-1 and TRBJ2-7; 7 bases fit TRBD1. Germline V gives CDR1 SQVTM, CDR2 ANQGSEA. After removal of 4 bases from V and 2 bases from J, the junction contained 2 bases not matched to a gene. The CDR3 covers 12 residues. The CDR3 spells CSVGDSTYEQYF. The CDR3 bases are TGCAGCGTTGGGGACAGCACCTACGAGCAGTACTTC.

The chain combines TRBV9 with TRBJ1-2, with 7 bases fitting TRBD1. V lost 2 bases, J lost 5 bases, and 9 bases stayed unmatched. Germline V CDR1 and CDR2: SGDLS, YYNGEE. The CDR3 has 15 amino acids. The CDR3 reads CASSVDGGGLYGYTF. DNA of the CDR3: TGTGCCAGCAGCGTCGATGGAGGGGGCCTTTATGGCTACACCTTC.

This chain connects TRBV5-1 to TRBJ2-3; D is unresolved. V was trimmed by 4 bases and J by 6 bases, leaving 9 bases between them. The CDR3 is 12 residues long. Germline CDR1 reads SGHRS; CDR2 reads YFSETQ. The CDR3 here is CASSISPDTQYF. CDR3 in DNA: TGCGCCAGCAGCATAAGCCCTGATACGCAGTATTTT.

The chain is built from TRBV27 and TRBJ2-7; D remains unclear. Germline V lookup: CDR1 MNHEY, CDR2 SMNVEV (reference sequence). Trimming took 4 bases from V and 2 from J, leaving 12 bases between them. The CDR3 is 14 residues long. CDR3 DNA: TGTGCCAGCAGTTCGTATGTGGCGGCCTACGAGCAGTACTTC. The encoded protein is CASSSYVAAYEQYF.

The chain has TRBV19 and TRBJ1-4; 9 nucleotides align to TRBD1. Germline loops: CDR1 LNHDA, CDR2 SQIVND (reference sequence). The J segment lost 6 bases and the V segment lost 3 bases, leaving 2 bases of the junction unmatched. The CDR3 totals 14 residues. CDR3 loop: CASSIGQGYEKLFF. In DNA, the CDR3 is TGTGCCAGTAGTATTGGACAGGGGTATGAAAAACTGTTTTTT.

This chain connects TRBV15 to TRBJ2-3; TRBD1 matches 7 bases. Losses at the gene ends were 5 bases for V and 3 bases for J; bases not matched to a gene: 11. The germline V gene encodes CDR1 LNHNV and CDR2 YYDKDF (reference sequence). This CDR3 region has 16 residues. For the CDR3, the DNA is TGTGCCACCAGCCCCGGAGGTGGACAGGTAACAGATACGCAGTATTTT. The encoded protein is CATSPGGGQVTDTQYF.

The J gene is TRBJ1-2, the V gene TRBV29-1; a weak D match, TRBD1 (6 bases). Deletions cut 4 bases from V and 9 bases from J, with 9 bases between. Germline V CDR1 and CDR2: SQVTM, ANQGSEA. This CDR3 has 10 residues. CDR3: CSVVDSRYTF. CDR3 nucleotide sequence: TGCAGCGTTGTGGACAGCCGCTACACCTTC.

This clone was counted many times. The chain combines TRBV27 with TRBJ1-2; TRBD1 matches at 7 bases. The CDR3 consists of 13 residues. The J segment lost 6 bases and the V segment lost 5 bases, leaving 6 bases of the junction unmatched. Germline V gene sequence: CDR1 MNHEY, CDR2 SMNVEV (reference sequence). The CDR3 protein is CASSPGQLHGYTF. Here the CDR3 DNA reads TGTGCCAGCAGTCCGGGACAGCTTCATGGCTACACCTTC.

This chain uses TRBV19 with TRBJ1-6; D call uncertain. Germline CDR1 reads LNHDA; CDR2 reads SQIVND (reference sequence). Trimming removed 5 bases at V and 14 bases at J, with 19 bases between. The CDR3 spans 14 residues. CDR3 nucleotides: TGTGCCAGTAGTCTCGCGGTTGCAGACGGGGCCCTCCACTTT. As protein: CASSLAVADGALHF.

This clone was observed once. Germline is not matched at one junction end, which may reflect a read error. The chain recombines TRBV7-7 with TRBJ2-1; 8 nucleotides match TRBD1. This CDR3 contains 13 residues. The V gene's germline CDR1 is SSHAT and CDR2 FNYEAQ (reference sequence). The CDR3 loop is CASSLDRGNEQFF. CDR3 bases: TGTGCTAGCAGCTTAGACAGGGGCAATGAGCAGTTCTTC.

This clone was detected once. CDR3 sequence reads: CSVAIPSGTGSFNYGYTF. The CDR3 DNA follows: TGCAGCGTTGCTATACCTTCCGGGACAGGTAGTTTTAACTATGGCTACACCTTC. V gene TRBV29-1 combines with J gene TRBJ1-2; 8 bases agree with TRBD1. This CDR3 region has 18 residues. CDR1 and CDR2 (germline): SQVTM, ANQGSEA. The trim removed 4 bases at V and 1 base at J, leaving 17 bases unmatched.

The gene calls are TRBV2 and TRBJ2-5, with TRBD2 identical over 7 bases. The junction had 6 bases not matched to a gene; V was cut back by 6 bases and J by 2 bases. The CDR3 is 14 amino acids. Germline CDR1 is SNHLY and CDR2 is FYNNEI. CDR3 sequence reads: CASSLGTNQETQYF. CDR3 nucleotide sequence: TGTGCCAGCAGCCTCGGGACTAATCAAGAGACCCAGTACTTC. Looking up the rest from reference TRBV2 and TRBJ2-5 gives the full variable domain: EPEVTQTPSHQVTQMGQEVILRCVPISNHLYFYWYRQILGQKVEFLVSFYNNEISEKSEIFDDQFSVERPDGSNFTLKIRSTKLEDSAMYFCASSLGTNQETQYFGPGTRLLVL.

V usage is TRBV19 and J usage is TRBJ1-1, with 9 bases matching TRBD1. The ends lost 6 bases at V and 4 bases at J; junction bases unmatched: 6. CDR3 length: 14 residues. Germline CDR1 is LNHDA and CDR2 is SQIVND (reference sequence). The CDR3 nucleotides are TGTGCCAGTAGACCCGGGACAGGGCGCACTGAAGCTTTCTTT. Protein: CASRPGTGRTEAFF. Based on the CDR3 plus reference TRBV19 and TRBJ1-1, the full variable domain is DGGITQSPKYLFRKEGQNVTLSCEQNLNHDAMYWYRQDPGQGLRLIYYSQIVNDFQKGDIAEGYSVSREKKESFPLTVTSAQKNPTAFYLCASRPGTGRTEAFFGQGTRLTVV.

The chain uses TRBV6-1 and TRBJ1-6, with 11 bases that match TRBD1. From germline, CDR1 is MNHNS and CDR2 SASEGT. The CDR3 loop spans 15 amino acids. The V gene end was trimmed by 7 bases and the J gene end by 6 bases; junction bases not matched to a gene: 5. The CDR3 region has the DNA TGTGCCAGCAACGCGGGACAGGGGGGTAATTCACCCCTCCACTTT. It yields the protein CASNAGQGGNSPLHF.